Each of the 27 T cell receptor beta chains below was sequenced from the same sample in a study of shared clonotypes between healthy human individuals. Assay used: immunoSEQ multiplex PCR; TCRdb lists only in-frame clones, some missing. The sample yields about 1.5 million clones, roughly 95% seen once. What was sequenced was naive CD4+ T cells sorted from blood. The subset: CD45RA+ positively selected. The source of these receptors is a man aged 25-40 years in good health.

This clone was recorded once. In DNA form, the CDR3 reads TGCGCCAGCAGCTTGGCCGGGACAACAAGAAACACCATATATTTT. Translated: CASSLAGTTRNTIYF. The chain is built from TRBV5-1 and TRBJ1-3; maybe TRBD1 (6 bases). The germline V and J ends were trimmed by 0 bases and 5 bases, with 12 bases remaining between them. The CDR3 is 15 residues long. Looked up from germline, CDR1 is SGHRS and CDR2 is YFSETQ.

V and J are TRBV7-2 and TRBJ2-7, with D perhaps matching TRBD1 (6 bases). The CDR3 runs 15 residues. Trimming removed 5 bases from V and 5 bases from J, with 19 bases in between. Per the germline V gene, CDR1 is SGHTA and CDR2 is FQGNSA. The CDR3 nucleotides read TGTGCCAGCAGCCGACTAAAGGGGGTTAGGAACGAGCAGTACTTC. Translating gives CASSRLKGVRNEQYF.

The chain carries TRBV25-1 and TRBJ2-7; the match to TRBD1 covers 7 bases. The CDR3 has 16 amino acids. V lost 6 bases to trimming and J lost 3 bases; unmatched junction nucleotides: 14. CDR1 is MGHDK, CDR2 SYGVNS, per germline. This CDR3 reads CASSGVEKDRNYEQYF. The CDR3 DNA is TGTGCCAGCAGCGGAGTAGAGAAGGACAGGAACTACGAGCAGTACTTC.

The gene calls are TRBV6-6 and TRBJ2-7; TRBD1 aligns across 7 bases. With V trimmed by 4 bases and J by 2 bases, 5 bases remained unmatched. The CDR3 length is 14 residues. The germline V gene encodes CDR1 MNHNY and CDR2 SVGAGI (reference sequence). CDR3 sequence: CASSLTGDPYEQYF. The CDR3 coding sequence is TGTGCCAGCAGTTTAACAGGGGACCCCTACGAGCAGTACTTC.

The chain combines TRBV2 with TRBJ1-5; D uncertain. In germline, CDR1 is SNHLY, CDR2 FYNNEI. CDR3 size: 14 residues. V lost 2 bases and J 4 bases, leaving 9 bases between the germline ends. CDR3 bases: TGTGCCAGCAGTGAACGTGTCAAAAATCAGCCCCAGCATTTT. Its protein is CASSERVKNQPQHF.

The chain couples TRBV7-3 to TRBJ2-7; D perhaps matches TRBD1 (6 bases). This CDR3 has 15 residues. V was shortened by 4 bases and J by 7 bases, with 20 bases between the two germline ends. In germline, CDR1 is SGHTA, CDR2 FQGTGA. The CDR3 nucleotides are TGTGCCAGCAGCTCGTCCGGGACAAGAGGCCGGGAGCAGTACTTC. Its translation: CASSSSGTRGREQYF.

This clone was counted a single time. The rearrangement uses TRBV2 and TRBJ1-1; 9 nucleotides agree with TRBD1. The CDR3 spans 14 residues. Germline V gene lookup returns CDR1 SNHLY and CDR2 FYNNEI. The J segment lost 5 bases and the V segment lost 6 bases, leaving 7 bases of the junction unmatched. The CDR3, as DNA: TGTGCCAGCAGCCAACAGGGGGCTTGGACTGAAGCTTTCTTT. Translating gives CASSQQGAWTEAFF.

Concerning this clone itself: Other nucleotide sequences in the sample specify the same CDR3. V and J are TRBV7-2 and TRBJ2-1; no reliable D call. In germline, CDR1 is SGHTA, CDR2 FQGNSA. Between the trimmed V and J ends, which lost 2 bases and 5 bases, there was a span of 7 bases. This CDR3 has 13 amino acids. This chain's CDR3 is CASSLRRHNEQFF. CDR3 bases: TGTGCCAGCAGCTTACGCCGCCACAATGAGCAGTTCTTC.

The V and J genes are TRBV19 and TRBJ2-2; 7 nucleotides line up with TRBD2. This CDR3 is built from 14 residues. V shed 6 bases, J shed 4 bases, and the junction held 5 bases outside the gene matches. Germline V gene lookup returns CDR1 LNHDA and CDR2 SQIVND (reference sequence). DNA of the CDR3: TGTGCCAGTAGAGGCCTAGCGGCCACCGGGGAGCTGTTTTTT. Amino acid sequence: CASRGLAATGELFF. The full variable domain, completed using reference TRBV19 and TRBJ2-2, is DGGITQSPKYLFRKEGQNVTLSCEQNLNHDAMYWYRQDPGQGLRLIYYSQIVNDFQKGDIAEGYSVSREKKESFPLTVTSAQKNPTAFYLCASRGLAATGELFFGEGSRLTVL.

To note about this clone: One junction end does not reproduce the germline sequence, and a read error may be involved. Other nucleotide sequences in the sample specify the same CDR3. The CDR3 DNA reads as TGCGCCAGCAGTTTGGGACAGGGTGGCGAAAAACTGTTTTTT. Protein sequence: CASSLGQGGEKLFF. The chain has TRBV5-1 and TRBJ1-4, with 9 bases that match TRBD1. The CDR3 covers 14 residues. Germline CDR1 is SGHRS and CDR2 is YFSETQ.

V usage is TRBV2 and J usage is TRBJ1-1; 8 nucleotides agree with TRBD1. V was clipped by 6 bases and J by 4 bases; unmatched bases: 4. The CDR3 runs to 13 residues. Germline loops: CDR1 SNHLY, CDR2 FYNNEI. CDR3 residues: CASRDRGFTEAFF. CDR3 nucleotide sequence: TGTGCCAGCAGAGACAGGGGTTTCACTGAAGCTTTCTTT. Together with reference TRBV2 and TRBJ1-1, the CDR3 gives the full variable domain: EPEVTQTPSHQVTQMGQEVILRCVPISNHLYFYWYRQILGQKVEFLVSFYNNEISEKSEIFDDQFSVERPDGSNFTLKIRSTKLEDSAMYFCASRDRGFTEAFFGQGTRLTVV.

This chain joins TRBV6-6 and TRBJ2-2; 8 bases are a match to TRBD1. The CDR3 is made up of 15 amino acids. Germline V lookup: CDR1 MNHNY, CDR2 SVGAGI (reference sequence). With 6 bases clipped from V and 3 bases from J, the junction kept 6 bases outside the gene matches. Here the CDR3 reads CASRRQGADTGELFF. The CDR3 bases are TGTGCCAGCAGGCGGCAGGGGGCCGACACCGGGGAGCTGTTTTTT.

As regards this clone: Other DNA sequences of this sample code for an identical CDR3. The V gene is TRBV18, the J gene TRBJ2-3; D not resolved. V dropped 5 bases and J dropped 0 bases, with 6 bases sitting between them. The CDR3 spans 13 residues. Germline-derived CDR1 and CDR2 are KGHSH and LQKENI. The CDR3 loop is CASSRGSTDTQYF. The CDR3, as DNA: TGTGCCAGCTCAAGAGGAAGCACAGATACGCAGTATTTT.

The V and J genes are TRBV7-9 and TRBJ1-4, with TRBD1 matching over 8 bases. With V trimmed by 6 bases and J by 10 bases, 7 bases remained unmatched. In germline, CDR1 is SEHNR, CDR2 FQNEAQ (reference sequence). CDR3 length equals 13 residues. The CDR3 here is CASRDRGDGKLFF. The DNA for the CDR3 is TGTGCCAGCAGAGACAGGGGAGATGGAAAACTGTTTTTT.

The chain joins TRBV6-6 to TRBJ2-1, with D perhaps TRBD1 (8 bases). Germline CDR1 MNHNY, CDR2 SVGAGI (reference sequence). The CDR3 spans 12 residues. V lost 7 bases and J lost 9, with 13 bases in between. The CDR3 DNA follows: TGTGCCAGCACCAACAGGGGGGGTGAGCAGTTCTTC. Translating it yields CASTNRGGEQFF.

The J gene is TRBJ2-3, the V gene TRBV27; TRBD2 matches at 15 bases. CDR1 MNHEY and CDR2 SMNVEV come from the germline V gene (reference sequence). The CDR3 loop spans 17 amino acids. The junction had 9 bases not matched to a gene; V was cut back by 9 bases and J by 2 bases. CDR3 sequence reads: CARTGTSGRYNTDTQYF. The CDR3 bases are TGTGCCAGGACCGGGACTAGCGGGAGGTACAACACAGATACGCAGTATTTT.

This chain links TRBV7-3 with TRBJ1-1; the D is unclear. The CDR3 totals 13 residues. In germline, CDR1 is SGHTA, CDR2 FQGTGA. Trimming removed 2 bases from V and 4 bases from J, with 8 bases in between. Written as DNA, the CDR3 is TGTGCCAGCAGCTTAGGTTCGAGCACTGAAGCTTTCTTT. Translated: CASSLGSSTEAFF.

The V gene is TRBV6-5, the J gene TRBJ2-2; 11 bases map to TRBD1. There are 15 residues in the CDR3. In germline, CDR1 is MNHEY, CDR2 SVGAGI. V lost 5 bases and J lost 7; bases outside the gene matches: 6. The CDR3 spells CASSNWDRGGGELFF. The CDR3 nucleotides are TGTGCCAGCAGTAACTGGGACAGGGGGGGCGGGGAGCTGTTTTTT.

This rearrangement joins TRBV29-1 to TRBJ1-1, with D possibly TRBD1 on 5 matching bases. Germline values: CDR1 SQVTM, CDR2 ANQGSEA. V was clipped by 5 bases and J by 1 base, with 8 bases between them. The CDR3 is made up of 12 amino acids. In DNA form, the CDR3 reads TGCAGCGTTAAACAGGAGAACACTGAAGCTTTCTTT. It codes for CSVKQENTEAFF.

This clone appeared once. At one boundary the junction diverges from the germline segment, which might be a read error. V is TRBV6-6 and J is TRBJ1-2; D is possibly TRBD1 (5 bases). The CDR3 spans 11 residues. The germline V gene has CDR1 MNHNY and CDR2 SVGAGI (reference sequence). The CDR3: CASTSDQFQGF. CDR3 bases: TGTGCCAGCACCTCCGACCAGTTTCAGGGCTTC.

The V call is TRBV5-5, the J call TRBJ2-2, with 7 bases lining up with TRBD1. Germline CDR1 reads SGHKS; CDR2 reads YYEKEE (reference sequence). V lost 1 base, J lost 5 bases, and 8 bases stayed unmatched. The CDR3 runs to 16 residues. The CDR3 sequence is CASSLLGGEGTGELFF. For the CDR3, the DNA is TGTGCCAGCAGCTTGCTAGGGGGCGAGGGGACCGGGGAGCTGTTTTTT.

The genes are TRBV9 and TRBJ2-7; 8 positions agree with TRBD2. The CDR3 extends over 18 amino acids. The junction had 13 bases not matched to a gene; V was cut back by 0 bases and J by 2 bases. The germline CDR1 and CDR2 sequences are SGDLS and YYNGEE. The CDR3 sequence is CASSVGASGPRLTYEQYF. CDR3 bases: TGTGCCAGCAGCGTAGGAGCTAGCGGGCCTCGATTGACCTACGAGCAGTACTTC.

This rearrangement joins TRBV28 to TRBJ2-1; perhaps TRBD2 as D (5 bases). In germline, CDR1 is MDHEN, CDR2 SYDVKM. V was shortened by 6 bases and J by 10 bases, with 25 bases between the two germline ends. The CDR3 covers 16 residues. The CDR3 here is CASRIVYQIAGGEQFF. Here the CDR3 DNA reads TGTGCCAGCAGGATTGTATATCAAATCGCGGGTGGGGAGCAGTTCTTC.

The J gene is TRBJ2-1, the V gene TRBV4-1, with TRBD1 matching 9 bases. The CDR3 extends over 16 amino acids. V shed 1 base, J shed 3 bases, and the junction held 4 bases outside the gene matches. Germline values: CDR1 MGHRA, CDR2 YSYEKL. Written as DNA, the CDR3 is TGCGCCAGCAGCCAAGTCGGACAGGGGAACTACAATGAGCAGTTCTTC. Translating gives CASSQVGQGNYNEQFF.

The chain has TRBV6-6 and TRBJ1-1, with D hard to call. The length of the CDR3 is 14 residues. Trimming cost V 5 bases and J 5 bases, with 15 bases left between them. CDR1 is MNHNY and CDR2 is SVGAGI in the germline V gene (reference sequence). For the CDR3, the DNA is TGTGCCAGCAGTCCCCCGGGGTCAGGAACTGAAGCTTTCTTT. The encoded protein is CASSPPGSGTEAFF.

V is TRBV28 and J is TRBJ2-4; D unresolved. From germline, CDR1 is MDHEN and CDR2 SYDVKM. Trimming pared 4 bases from V and 1 base from J, leaving 2 bases between. The CDR3 contains 12 residues. The DNA of the CDR3 is TGTGCCAGCAGTTGGGCCAAAAACATTCAGTACTTC. Protein product: CASSWAKNIQYF.

The rearrangement uses TRBV5-1 and TRBJ2-7; 9 positions agree with TRBD2. The junction had 5 bases not matched to a gene; V was cut back by 0 bases and J by 4 bases. The germline V gene has CDR1 SGHRS and CDR2 YFSETQ. This CDR3 contains 15 residues. CDR3 DNA: TGCGCCAGCAGCTTGGGGACTAGCGAAAATTACGAGCAGTACTTC. Its protein product is CASSLGTSENYEQYF.